This TCR beta chain was identified during a study of preoperative IRX-2 immunotherapy in early breast cancer. TCRdb's copy holds only in-frame clones and misses some; the assay was immunoSEQ multiplex PCR. Seen here are over 30,000 clones, around 92% observed once, and the top ten hold 1.6%. Treatment described: preoperative locoregional IRX-2 cytokine immunotherapy. Patients received preoperative, locoregional IRX-2 cytokine immunotherapy in a phase Ib study. This clonotype originated in a human donor with breast cancer. Sample: tumor tissue, taken after IRX-2 immunotherapy.

CDR3 amino acids: CASSLEPAGSYNEQFF. The DNA of the CDR3 is TGTGCCAGCAGCTTAGAACCAGCGGGATCCTACAATGAGCAGTTCTTC. The rearrangement joins TRBV11-3 to TRBJ2-1, with 7 bases matching TRBD2. This CDR3 is 16 amino acids long. Germline CDR1 and CDR2: SGHNT and YENEEA. V lost 0 bases, J lost 1 base, and 3 bases stayed unmatched.